A single sample is the source of the 25 T cell receptor beta chains below, sequenced in a study of T cell responses to AZD1222 COVID-19 vaccine. The table came from immunoSEQ multiplex PCR; TCRdb's copy has only in-frame clones and leaves some out. The data hold some 120,000 clones, with 70% to 90% observed a single time. The sequenced sample was peripheral blood, obtained on day 0 of MenACWY control vaccination. The receptors stem from an adult in good health.

V gene TRBV12-3 or TRBV12-4 combines with J gene TRBJ1-1, with 7 bases that match TRBD1. J was trimmed by 4 bases and V by 6 bases; bases with no gene match: 5. CDR3 length equals 13 residues. CDR3 nucleotides: TGTGCCAGCAGCAGGGGGATGGGCACTGAAGCTTTCTTT. This codes for CASSRGMGTEAFF.

The chain links TRBV2 to TRBJ1-6; D may be TRBD1 (6 bases). This CDR3 is 15 amino acids long. The ends were cut back, 5 bases at V and 7 bases at J, with 15 bases in the middle. Looked up from germline, CDR1 is SNHLY and CDR2 is FYNNEI. The CDR3 sequence: CASSRDTGANSPLHF. CDR3 sequence (DNA): TGTGCCAGCAGTCGGGACACGGGCGCCAATTCACCCCTCCACTTT.

This clone appeared a single time. This chain connects TRBV30 to TRBJ1-1; D is unclear. Germline assignment: CDR1 GTSNPN and CDR2 SVGIG (reference sequence). The CDR3 consists of 12 residues. Trimming removed 3 bases at V and 6 bases at J, with 11 bases between. Here the CDR3 reads CAWRCPGPEAFF. CDR3 bases: TGTGCCTGGAGGTGTCCGGGCCCTGAAGCTTTCTTT.

The chain uses TRBV19 and TRBJ1-2; a weak D match, TRBD1 (6 bases). CDR3 size: 17 residues. Germline V gene data show CDR1 as LNHDA and CDR2 as SQIVND (reference sequence). Trimming removed 5 bases from V and 5 bases from J, with 24 bases in between. The CDR3 DNA follows: TGTGCCAGTAGTCCAACGGGGGGGGCATTGGATTGGTATGGCTACACCTTC. This translates into CASSPTGGALDWYGYTF.

This chain links TRBV19 with TRBJ2-1, with TRBD2 matching over 9 bases. The V segment lost 1 base and the J segment 5 bases; nucleotides outside the gene matches: 9. The V gene's germline CDR1 is LNHDA and CDR2 SQIVND (reference sequence). This CDR3 spans 17 amino acids. This CDR3 is CASSIGASGVPHNEQFF. In DNA, the CDR3 is TGTGCCAGTAGTATAGGGGCTAGCGGGGTACCTCACAATGAGCAGTTCTTC.

The chain recombines TRBV11-2 with TRBJ2-1; D may be TRBD2 (6 bases). This CDR3 has 16 amino acids. Trimming took 1 base from V and 0 from J, leaving 10 bases between them. Germline V lookup: CDR1 SGHAT, CDR2 FQNNGV. CDR3 bases: TGTGCCAGCAGCTTAGGGGCGGGAAGCTCCTACAATGAGCAGTTCTTC. Protein product: CASSLGAGSSYNEQFF.

This clone showed up just a few times. The chain has TRBV2 and TRBJ2-6; TRBD2 aligns across 10 bases. V lost 4 bases and J lost 0; bases outside the gene matches: 6. The CDR3 sequence is 18 residues long. Germline V gene sequence: CDR1 SNHLY, CDR2 FYNNEI. The CDR3 here is CASSVASGGLSGANVLTF. DNA of the CDR3: TGTGCCAGCAGTGTAGCTAGCGGGGGACTCTCTGGGGCCAACGTCCTGACTTTC.

V gene TRBV3-1 (or the pseudogene TRBV3-2) combines with J gene TRBJ1-2, with 10 bases aligning to TRBD1. CDR1 and CDR2 (germline): LGHDT, YNNKEL (reference sequence). V lost 0 bases to trimming and J lost 3 bases; unmatched junction nucleotides: 10. This CDR3 spans 18 amino acids. In nucleotides, the CDR3 is TGTGCCAGCAGCCAAGACTGGGACAGGGGACGAATAGACTATGGCTACACCTTC. This sequence encodes CASSQDWDRGRIDYGYTF.

V usage is TRBV19 and J usage is TRBJ1-2; D uncertain. V was cut by 2 bases and J by 1 base, with 5 bases left in between. Germline-derived CDR1 and CDR2 are LNHDA and SQIVND (reference sequence). CDR3 size: 13 residues. For the CDR3, the DNA is TGTGCCAGTAGTATACAGCGTAACTATGGCTACACCTTC. Protein: CASSIQRNYGYTF.

A word on this clone: Other nucleotide sequences from this sample produce the same CDR3. V and J are TRBV7-9 and TRBJ1-2; D call uncertain. V gave up 1 base and J gave up 5 bases, with 8 bases separating them. This CDR3 spans 13 amino acids. Per germline, CDR1 SEHNR and CDR2 FQNEAQ (reference sequence). CDR3 in DNA: TGTGCCAGCAGCTTAGGGGCGGGGTATGGCTACACCTTC. This codes for CASSLGAGYGYTF.

The chain joins TRBV3-1 (or the pseudogene TRBV3-2) to TRBJ2-1, with D possibly being TRBD1 (6 bases). CDR1 and CDR2 (germline): LGHDT, YNNKEL (reference sequence). Trimming took off 4 bases at V and 2 bases at J, with 9 bases between the two ends. The length of the CDR3 is 14 residues. The CDR3 reads CASSRDTTYNEQFF. In DNA form, the CDR3 reads TGTGCCAGCAGCCGGGACACTACCTACAATGAGCAGTTCTTC.

V is TRBV7-2 and J is TRBJ1-2; D might be TRBD1 (6 bases). Germline V lookup: CDR1 SGHTA, CDR2 FQGNSA. V was shortened by 1 base and J by 5 bases, with 11 bases between the two germline ends. This CDR3 comprises 14 residues. CDR3 sequence reads: CASSLDRGAYGYTF. CDR3 in DNA: TGTGCCAGCAGCTTAGACCGGGGGGCGTATGGCTACACCTTC. The whole variable domain, remainder taken from reference TRBV7-2 and TRBJ1-2, is GAGVSQSPSNKVTEKGKDVELRCDPISGHTALYWYRQSLGQGLEFLIYFQGNSAPDKSGLPSDRFSAERTGGSVSTLTIQRTQQEDSAVYLCASSLDRGAYGYTFGSGTRLTVV.

This chain uses TRBV25-1 with TRBJ2-7; weak D call: TRBD2 (5 bases). The germline gives CDR1 MGHDK, CDR2 SYGVNS. Trimming pared 0 bases from V and 6 bases from J, leaving 15 bases between. CDR3 length: 15 amino acids. This CDR3 reads CASSEYGSGGPEQYF. The CDR3, as DNA: TGTGCCAGCAGTGAATATGGTTCAGGAGGTCCCGAGCAGTACTTC.

This clone was counted only a few times. V usage is TRBV7-9 and J usage is TRBJ2-3, with 13 bases fitting TRBD2. After removal of 4 bases from V and 2 bases from J, the junction contained 3 bases not matched to a gene. Germline V gene data show CDR1 as SEHNR and CDR2 as FQNEAQ (reference sequence). This CDR3 has 16 residues. The CDR3 coding sequence is TGTGCCAGCAGCTCAACTAGCGGGGGGGCCACAGATACGCAGTATTTT. This codes for CASSSTSGGATDTQYF.

This clone was seen once. The CDR3 DNA follows: TGTGCCAGCAGCCCGGGCGGAGTAGCGGGGGTATACGAGCAGTACTTC. Amino acids: CASSPGGVAGVYEQYF. The V and J genes are TRBV4-2 and TRBJ2-7, with 9 bases aligning to TRBD2. Germline values: CDR1 LGHNA, CDR2 YNFKEQ. CDR3 length: 16 amino acids. The V segment lost 4 bases and the J segment 4 bases; nucleotides outside the gene matches: 11.

This clone came up many times. J is TRBJ1-2 and V is TRBV6-5; D might be TRBD1 (5 bases). The germline CDR1 and CDR2 sequences are MNHEY and SVGAGI. Between the trimmed V and J ends, which lost 7 bases and 7 bases, there was a span of 22 bases. The CDR3 is 15 amino acids. CDR3 amino acids: CASKERSRVELGYTF. For the CDR3, the DNA is TGTGCCAGCAAGGAACGGAGCAGGGTGGAACTTGGCTACACCTTC.

The chain has TRBV4-1 and TRBJ1-4, with a tentative D call TRBD1 (6 bases). Germline CDR1 is MGHRA and CDR2 is YSYEKL. This CDR3 contains 16 residues. The V end lost 1 base, the J end lost 7 bases, and 16 bases lay between the germline ends. The CDR3: CASSQVRHRVFEKLFF. In DNA form, the CDR3 reads TGCGCCAGCAGCCAAGTCAGACACAGGGTTTTTGAAAAACTGTTTTTT.

The chain uses TRBV7-6 and TRBJ2-5; a possible D gene is TRBD1 (6 bases). Germline V gene data show CDR1 as SGHVS and CDR2 as FNYEAQ. Trimming shortened V by 2 bases and J by 0 bases, and 13 bases separated the two germline ends. The CDR3 is 16 amino acids. The CDR3 DNA reads as TGTGCCAGCAGCTTACGACCCCAGGGGAACCAAGAGACCCAGTACTTC. This translates into CASSLRPQGNQETQYF.

A word on this clone: Other DNA sequences in this sample translate to the same CDR3. The rearrangement links TRBV2 to TRBJ2-1; 15 bases line up with TRBD2. Trimming took 4 bases from V and 6 from J; bases not matched to a gene: 1. The CDR3 covers 15 residues. The germline V gene encodes CDR1 SNHLY and CDR2 FYNNEI. CDR3 bases: TGTGCCAGCAGTGGGACTAGCGGGGGGGCCAATGAGCAGTTCTTC. This sequence encodes CASSGTSGGANEQFF.

This clone was recorded only once. The chain recombines TRBV10-1 with TRBJ1-2; maybe TRBD1 (5 bases). CDR1 is WNHNN, CDR2 SYGVQD, per germline (reference sequence). The CDR3 consists of 14 residues. With 6 bases removed from V and 6 bases from J, the gap between germline ends came to 17 bases. The CDR3 spells CASSPGEGRNGYTF. The CDR3 coding sequence is TGCGCCAGCAGCCCGGGAGAGGGGCGAAATGGCTACACCTTC.

The chain couples TRBV24-1 to TRBJ2-3; 14 nucleotides agree with TRBD2. The germline V gene has CDR1 KGHDR and CDR2 SFDVKD. J gave up 6 bases and V 3 bases, and 7 bases lay outside the gene matches. The CDR3 runs 17 residues. Here the CDR3 reads CATSDTTSGGALDTQYF. The CDR3 nucleotides are TGTGCCACCAGTGATACGACTAGCGGGGGGGCCTTGGATACGCAGTATTTT.

The chain recombines TRBV5-1 with TRBJ2-3; D is ambiguous. Per the germline V gene, CDR1 is SGHRS and CDR2 is YFSETQ. The V end lost 4 bases, the J end lost 2 bases, and 14 bases lay between the germline ends. CDR3 length equals 15 residues. The CDR3 is CASSTERLPTDTQYF. The CDR3 DNA reads as TGCGCCAGCAGCACGGAGCGTCTTCCCACAGATACGCAGTATTTT.

The chain employs TRBV11-3 and TRBJ2-5; D tentatively reads TRBD1 or TRBD2 (6 bases each). Trimming removed 5 bases from V and 1 base from J, with 11 bases in between. This CDR3 contains 14 residues. Germline CDR1 and CDR2: SGHNT and YENEEA. The CDR3 region is CASSARDTQETQYF. CDR3 sequence (DNA): TGTGCCAGCAGCGCGCGGGACACCCAAGAGACCCAGTACTTC.

V and J are TRBV6-2 or TRBV6-3 and TRBJ1-5; weak D call: TRBD1 (6 bases). CDR3 length equals 12 residues. V was pared by 2 bases and J by 11 bases, with 10 bases between. CDR1 is MNHEY, CDR2 SVGEGT, per germline. The CDR3 DNA sequence: TGTGCCAGCAGTTACGGGGGCTCATCCCAGCATTTT. As protein: CASSYGGSSQHF.

This clone was seen a few times. This chain connects TRBV29-1 to TRBJ1-4; D might be TRBD1 (5 bases). Trimming shortened V by 6 bases and J by 4 bases, and 21 bases separated the two germline ends. The germline CDR1 and CDR2 sequences are SQVTM and ANQGSEA. The CDR3 loop spans 16 amino acids. The CDR3 loop is CSVTERREGLNEKLFF. The CDR3 bases are TGCAGCGTAACGGAGAGGCGGGAGGGGCTTAATGAAAAACTGTTTTTT.